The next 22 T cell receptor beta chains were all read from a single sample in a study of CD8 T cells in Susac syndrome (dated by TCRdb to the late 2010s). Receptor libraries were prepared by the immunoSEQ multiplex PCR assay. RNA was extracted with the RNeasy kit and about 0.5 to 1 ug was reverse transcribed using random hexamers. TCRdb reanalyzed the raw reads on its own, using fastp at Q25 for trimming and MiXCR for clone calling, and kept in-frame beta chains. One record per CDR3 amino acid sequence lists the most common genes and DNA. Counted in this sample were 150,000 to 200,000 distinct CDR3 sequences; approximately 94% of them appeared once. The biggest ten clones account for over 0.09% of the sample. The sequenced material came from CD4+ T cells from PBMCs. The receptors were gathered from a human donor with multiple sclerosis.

The CDR3 bases are TGTGCCAGCAGTGATTCAAATAGCGGGAGCCTGAGATACGAGCAGTACTTC. Protein: CASSDSNSGSLRYEQYF. The chain joins TRBV2 to TRBJ2-7, with TRBD2 matching 9 bases. Germline V gene sequence: CDR1 SNHLY, CDR2 FYNNEI. V lost 3 bases, J lost 4 bases, and 13 bases stayed unmatched. The CDR3 is made up of 17 amino acids.

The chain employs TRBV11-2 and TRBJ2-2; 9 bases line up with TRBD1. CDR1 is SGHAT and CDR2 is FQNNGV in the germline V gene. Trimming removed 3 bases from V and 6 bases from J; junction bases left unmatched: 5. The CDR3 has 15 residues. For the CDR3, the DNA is TGTGCCAGCAGCTTGGTACAGGGGGCGGCCGGGGAGCTGTTTTTT. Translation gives CASSLVQGAAGELFF.

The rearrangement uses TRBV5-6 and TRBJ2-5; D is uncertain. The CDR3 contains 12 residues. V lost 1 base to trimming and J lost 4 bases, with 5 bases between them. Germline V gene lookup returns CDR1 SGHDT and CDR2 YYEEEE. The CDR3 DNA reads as TGTGCCAGCAGCTTGATGGGAGAGACCCAGTACTTC. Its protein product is CASSLMGETQYF.

The CDR3 spells CSVEPGQVLETQYF. The CDR3 DNA is TGCAGCGTCGAACCCGGACAGGTTCTAGAGACCCAGTACTTC. V gene TRBV29-1 combines with J gene TRBJ2-5; 7 bases align to TRBD1. V shed 6 bases, J shed 4 bases, and the junction held 11 bases outside the gene matches. CDR1 and CDR2 from the germline V gene are SQVTM and ANQGSEA. The CDR3 contains 14 residues.

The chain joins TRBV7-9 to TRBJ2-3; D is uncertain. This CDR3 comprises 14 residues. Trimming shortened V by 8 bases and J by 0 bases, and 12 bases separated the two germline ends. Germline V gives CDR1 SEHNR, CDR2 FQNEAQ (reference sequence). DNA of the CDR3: TGTGCCAGCCGCGGATTAACTAGCACAGATACGCAGTATTTT. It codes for CASRGLTSTDTQYF.

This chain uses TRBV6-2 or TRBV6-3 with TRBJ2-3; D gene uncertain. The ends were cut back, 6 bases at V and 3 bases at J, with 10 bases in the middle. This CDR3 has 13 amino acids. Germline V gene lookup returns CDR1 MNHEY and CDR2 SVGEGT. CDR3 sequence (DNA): TGTGCCAGCAGCTATAGGGCAACAGATACGCAGTATTTT. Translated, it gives CASSYRATDTQYF.

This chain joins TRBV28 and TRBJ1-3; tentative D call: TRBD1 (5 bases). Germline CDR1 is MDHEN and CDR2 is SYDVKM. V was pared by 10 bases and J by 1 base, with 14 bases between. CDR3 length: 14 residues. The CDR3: CAITPQGSGNTIYF. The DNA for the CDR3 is TGTGCCATTACACCCCAGGGTTCTGGAAACACCATATATTTT. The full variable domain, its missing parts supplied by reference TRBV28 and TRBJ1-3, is DVKVTQSSRYLVKRTGEKVFLECVQDMDHENMFWYRQDPGLGLRLIYFSYDVKMKEKGDIPEGYSVSREKKERFSLILESASTNQTSMYLCAITPQGSGNTIYFGEGSWLTVV.

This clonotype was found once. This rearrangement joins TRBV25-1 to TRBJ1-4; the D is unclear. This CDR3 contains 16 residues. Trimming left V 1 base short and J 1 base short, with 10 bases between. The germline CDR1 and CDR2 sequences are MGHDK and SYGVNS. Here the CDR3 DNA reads TGTGCCAGCAGTGAATTCTCGGGCAGAACTAATGAAAAACTGTTTTTT. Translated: CASSEFSGRTNEKLFF.

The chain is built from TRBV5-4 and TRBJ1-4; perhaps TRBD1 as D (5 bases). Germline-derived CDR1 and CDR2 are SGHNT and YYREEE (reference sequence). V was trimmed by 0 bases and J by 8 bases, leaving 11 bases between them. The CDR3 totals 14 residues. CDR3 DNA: TGTGCCAGCAGCTTGGCGGGGCCAGTCGAAAAACTGTTTTTT. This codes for CASSLAGPVEKLFF.

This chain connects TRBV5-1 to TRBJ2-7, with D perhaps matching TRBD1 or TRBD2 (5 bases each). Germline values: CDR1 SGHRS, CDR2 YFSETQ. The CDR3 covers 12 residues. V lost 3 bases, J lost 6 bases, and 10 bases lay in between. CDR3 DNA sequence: TGCGCCAGCAGCTGGGACGGCTCCGAGCAGTACTTC. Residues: CASSWDGSEQYF.

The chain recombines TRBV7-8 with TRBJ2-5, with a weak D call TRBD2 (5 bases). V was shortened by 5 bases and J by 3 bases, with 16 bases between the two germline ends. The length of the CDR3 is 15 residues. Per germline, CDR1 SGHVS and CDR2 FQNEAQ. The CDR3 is CASSRGRTGKETQYF. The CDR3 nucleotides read TGTGCCAGCAGCCGGGGAAGGACGGGCAAAGAGACCCAGTACTTC.

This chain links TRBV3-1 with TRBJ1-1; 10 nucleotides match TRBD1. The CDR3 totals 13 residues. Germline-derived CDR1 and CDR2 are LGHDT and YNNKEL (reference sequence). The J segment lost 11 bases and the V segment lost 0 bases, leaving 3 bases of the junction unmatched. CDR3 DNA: TGTGCCAGCAGCCAAGATGGGACAGGGGATGCTTTCTTT. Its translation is CASSQDGTGDAFF. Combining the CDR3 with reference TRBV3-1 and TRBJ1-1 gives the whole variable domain DTAVSQTPKYLVTQMGNDKSIKCEQNLGHDTMYWYKQDSKKFLKIMFSYNNKELIINETVPNRFSPKSPDKAHLNLHINSLELGDSAVYFCASSQDGTGDAFFGQGTRLTVV.

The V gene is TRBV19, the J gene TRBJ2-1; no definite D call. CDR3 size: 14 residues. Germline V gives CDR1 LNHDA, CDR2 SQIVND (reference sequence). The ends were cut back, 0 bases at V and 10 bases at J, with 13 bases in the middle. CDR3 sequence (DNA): TGTGCCAGTAGTATAGAACTTTCGGTAAACGAGCAGTTCTTC. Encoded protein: CASSIELSVNEQFF.

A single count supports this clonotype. The CDR3 DNA is TGCGCCAGCAGCCAGGGGGACACAAACATTCAGTACTTC. It translates to CASSQGDTNIQYF. J is TRBJ2-4 and V is TRBV4-3; a possible D gene is TRBD1 (6 bases). Germline V lookup: CDR1 LGHNA, CDR2 YSLEER. V was shortened by 3 bases and J by 6 bases, with 9 bases between the two germline ends. The CDR3 has 13 residues.

In DNA, the CDR3 is TGCGCCAGCAGCCAAGCTTCCTGGGGAGACGGCATTCAGTACTTC. Translated, it gives CASSQASWGDGIQYF. This chain connects TRBV4-3 to TRBJ2-4, with D perhaps TRBD2 (5 bases). V was clipped by 1 base and J by 9 bases, with 16 bases between them. Germline CDR1 and CDR2: LGHNA and YSLEER. This CDR3 comprises 15 residues.

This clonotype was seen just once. The DNA of the CDR3 is TGTGCCTGGAGAATGGATCTAACTAATGAAAAACTGTTTTTT. It codes for CAWRMDLTNEKLFF. The genes are TRBV30 and TRBJ1-4, with unresolved D. V lost 3 bases and J lost 1, with 9 bases in between. Germline V gene sequence: CDR1 GTSNPN, CDR2 SVGIG (reference sequence). This CDR3 region has 14 residues.

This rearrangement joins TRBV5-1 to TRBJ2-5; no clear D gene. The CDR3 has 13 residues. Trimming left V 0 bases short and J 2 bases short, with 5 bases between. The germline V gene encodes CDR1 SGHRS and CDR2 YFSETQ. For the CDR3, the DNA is TGCGCCAGCAGCTTGGCCAGACAAGAGACCCAGTACTTC. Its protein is CASSLARQETQYF.

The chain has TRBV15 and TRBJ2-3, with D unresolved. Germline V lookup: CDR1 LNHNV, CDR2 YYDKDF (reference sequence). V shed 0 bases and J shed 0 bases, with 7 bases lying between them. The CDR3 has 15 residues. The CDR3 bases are TGTGCCACCAGCAGAGATCTTGGGAGCACAGATACGCAGTATTTT. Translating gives CATSRDLGSTDTQYF. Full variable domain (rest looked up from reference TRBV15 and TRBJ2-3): DAMVIQNPRYQVTQFGKPVTLSCSQTLNHNVMYWYQQKSSQAPKLLFHYYDKDFNNEADTPDNFQSRRPNTSFCFLDIRSPGLGDTAMYLCATSRDLGSTDTQYFGPGTRLTVL.

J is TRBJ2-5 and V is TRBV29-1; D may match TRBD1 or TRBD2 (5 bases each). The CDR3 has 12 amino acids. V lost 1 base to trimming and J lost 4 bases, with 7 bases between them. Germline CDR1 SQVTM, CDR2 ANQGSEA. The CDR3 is CSVEGGVETQYF. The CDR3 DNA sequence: TGCAGCGTTGAAGGAGGGGTAGAGACCCAGTACTTC.

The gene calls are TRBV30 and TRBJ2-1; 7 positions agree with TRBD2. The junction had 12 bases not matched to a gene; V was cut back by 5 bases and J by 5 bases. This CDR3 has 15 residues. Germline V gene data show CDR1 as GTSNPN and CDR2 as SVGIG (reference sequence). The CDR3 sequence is CAWGGLHSGHNEQFF. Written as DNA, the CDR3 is TGTGCCTGGGGAGGACTACATAGCGGGCACAATGAGCAGTTCTTC.

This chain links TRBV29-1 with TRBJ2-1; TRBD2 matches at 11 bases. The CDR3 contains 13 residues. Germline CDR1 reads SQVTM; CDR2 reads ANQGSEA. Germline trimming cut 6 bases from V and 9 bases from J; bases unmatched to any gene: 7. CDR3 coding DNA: TGCAGCGTCGTGGGGCTAGCGGGGGGTGAGCAGTTCTTC. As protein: CSVVGLAGGEQFF.

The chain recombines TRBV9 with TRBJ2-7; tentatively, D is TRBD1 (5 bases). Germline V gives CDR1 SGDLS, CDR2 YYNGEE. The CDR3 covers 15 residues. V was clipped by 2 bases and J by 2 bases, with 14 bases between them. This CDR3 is CASSVVQAQPYEQYF. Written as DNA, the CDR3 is TGTGCCAGCAGCGTCGTACAGGCTCAACCCTACGAGCAGTACTTC.